The source of this T cell receptor beta chain is a study of T cell responses to AZD1222 COVID-19 vaccine. The V end lost 7 bases, the J end lost 5 bases, and 12 bases lay between the germline ends. The CDR3 length is 14 residues. CDR1 is SNHLY and CDR2 is FYNNEI in the germline V gene. Clones were read by immunoSEQ multiplex PCR, and TCRdb kept only the in-frame ones, dropping some. This table has about 110,000 clones, roughly 90% appearing once. This chain connects TRBV2 to TRBJ1-6; TRBD1 might be the D (5 bases). Sequenced material: peripheral blood, taken on day 0 of AZD1222 vaccination. This TCR came from an adult in good health. In DNA form, the CDR3 reads TGTGCCAGCACTCGGGACGGAAATAATTCACCCCTCCACTTT. Translating gives CASTRDGNNSPLHF. Complete variable domain (other parts from reference TRBV2 and TRBJ1-6): EPEVTQTPSHQVTQMGQEVILRCVPISNHLYFYWYRQILGQKVEFLVSFYNNEISEKSEIFDDQFSVERPDGSNFTLKIRSTKLEDSAMYFCASTRDGNNSPLHFGNGTRLTVT.